The text below deals with one T cell receptor beta chain. Its antigen is not identified. In the PCR, 60 Vbeta and 13 Jbeta primers were used. The assay was immunoSEQ multiplex PCR, and TCRdb's table has in-frame clones only and misses some. Its table lists approximately 180,000 clones. The sample belongs to a study of cytomegalovirus exposure and HLA in healthy donors. The junction had 20 bases not matched to a gene; V was cut back by 8 bases and J by 0 bases. Germline V gene data show CDR1 as KGHSH and CDR2 as LQKENI. CDR3 length: 20 residues. Study results and limitations: There were several of the most significant clusters that appeared linked to common viral pathogens in a later analysis. CMV serostatus was the only recorded immune exposure for donors. Later on, a genetic analysis was performed. It linked a missense variant in DCLRE1C with V- and J-gene trimming of TCR beta.

The rearrangement joins TRBV18 to TRBJ1-5; 9 positions agree with TRBD1. Sequencing was carried out using PBMCs. This clonotype was sampled from a man younger than 40 in good health and CMV-seronegative. DNA for the CDR3: TGTGCCAGCACCAGGGAATTTCCGGGACAGGGCCTATATAGCAATCAGCCCCAGCATTTT. Translation: CASTREFPGQGLYSNQPQHF.